One and the same sample provided the 24 T cell receptor beta chains below, sequenced in a study of molecular identifiers for immune sequencing clone quantification (dated by TCRdb to 2016 to 2018). The library was prepared using PCR. TCRdb names Illumina HiSeq 4000 as the instrument used. TCRdb reworked the public reads: Q25 trimming with fastp, MiXCR clone assembly, productive beta chains retained. Each entry merges the rows of one CDR3 protein and shows their most common DNA and genes. In this sample the table shows about half a million distinct CDR3 sequences, 20% to 25% of which occur a single time. Roughly 0.81% of the sample is taken by the ten largest. Sequences were obtained from naive CD8+ T cells from blood, with Jurkat cell RNA spiked in. The sample's cell subset or site label is to be understood as: FACS-sorted CD8+CD4-CCR7+CD45RA+ naive T cells. These receptors came from a human donor in good health. Some libraries in this study had Jurkat cell RNA spiked in.

This clonotype was recorded at least ten times. This chain uses TRBV27 with TRBJ1-5, with unresolved D. This CDR3 has 17 amino acids. The germline CDR1 and CDR2 sequences are MNHEY and SMNVEV (reference sequence). V was pared by 5 bases and J by 0 bases, with 17 bases between. CDR3 coding DNA: TGTGCCAGCAGTCCCGGAGCAGTCATCTATAGCAATCAGCCCCAGCATTTT. Amino acid sequence: CASSPGAVIYSNQPQHF.

This clonotype was recorded many times. This chain uses TRBV2 with TRBJ2-7; possibly TRBD2 for D (5 bases). V was trimmed by 1 base and J by 13 bases, leaving 17 bases between them. CDR3 length equals 13 residues. Germline V gene data show CDR1 as SNHLY and CDR2 as FYNNEI. This chain's CDR3 is CASSEGGRGSVYF. In DNA form, the CDR3 reads TGTGCCAGCAGTGAAGGAGGGCGCGGGTCCGTCTACTTC.

There are many counts of this clonotype. The CDR3 region is CSARDLWGTNQPQHF. For the CDR3, the DNA is TGCAGTGCTAGAGATCTTTGGGGAACCAATCAGCCCCAGCATTTT. This chain uses TRBV20-1 with TRBJ1-5; D is undetermined. This CDR3 comprises 15 residues. Germline V gene lookup returns CDR1 DFQATT and CDR2 SNEGSKA (reference sequence). V lost 0 bases, J lost 3 bases, and 12 bases lay in between.

This clonotype was observed a handful of times. The chain couples TRBV2 to TRBJ1-2; D not resolved. The CDR3 loop spans 12 amino acids. V dropped 8 bases and J dropped 4 bases, with 11 bases sitting between them. Germline assignment: CDR1 SNHLY and CDR2 FYNNEI. The CDR3 here is CASGSPTYGYTF. CDR3 coding DNA: TGTGCCAGCGGTAGCCCTACCTATGGCTACACCTTC.

This clonotype has at least ten counts. The genes are TRBV23-1 and TRBJ1-5, with D possibly matching TRBD1 (6 bases). TRBV23-1 is placed among ORFs of uncertain function. The CDR3 totals 16 residues. V was trimmed by 4 bases and J by 2 bases, leaving 15 bases between them. The DNA of the CDR3 is TGCGCCAGCAGTCTCATGACAGGTTCTGGCAATCAGCCCCAGCATTTT. It translates to CASSLMTGSGNQPQHF.

This clonotype was counted at least ten times. The chain is built from TRBV27 and TRBJ2-7, with TRBD2 matching 8 bases. The CDR3 has 15 amino acids. V lost 4 bases to trimming and J lost 9 bases; unmatched junction nucleotides: 14. Germline CDR1 and CDR2: MNHEY and SMNVEV (reference sequence). The CDR3, as DNA: TGTGCCAGCAGTTCCTCCGGGAGGGCGGGTTGGGCGCAGTACTTC. This encodes CASSSSGRAGWAQYF.

This clonotype has only a few counts. The chain recombines TRBV4-1 with TRBJ2-7, with 12 nucleotides matching TRBD2. In germline, CDR1 is MGHRA, CDR2 YSYEKL. V lost 3 bases and J lost 1; bases outside the gene matches: 4. CDR3 length equals 16 residues. CDR3 protein: CASSQILAGGSYEQYF. The CDR3 nucleotides are TGCGCCAGCAGCCAGATTCTAGCGGGAGGGTCCTACGAGCAGTACTTC.

There are a few counts of this clonotype. V usage is TRBV30 and J usage is TRBJ2-5, with TRBD1 identical over 9 bases. Per the germline V gene, CDR1 is GTSNPN and CDR2 is SVGIG (reference sequence). V was pared by 5 bases and J by 5 bases, with 3 bases of the junction left unmatched. There are 12 residues in the CDR3. The CDR3 loop is CAWGTGIETQYF. As DNA, the CDR3 is TGTGCCTGGGGGACAGGGATCGAGACCCAGTACTTC. The full variable domain, with the rest looked up from reference TRBV30 and TRBJ2-5, is SQTIHQWPATLVQPVGSPLSLECTVEGTSNPNLYWYRQAAGRGLQLLFYSVGIGQISSEVPQNLSASRPQDRQFILSSKKLLLSDSGFYLCAWGTGIETQYFGPGTRLLVL.

V usage is TRBV7-3 and J usage is TRBJ2-7; 8 bases fit TRBD1. V was pared by 3 bases and J by 5 bases, with 3 bases of the junction left unmatched. The CDR3 length is 13 residues. Germline CDR1 and CDR2: SGHTA and FQGTGA. CDR3 in amino acids: CASSLGQDHEQYF. CDR3 bases: TGTGCCAGCAGCTTGGGACAGGACCACGAGCAGTACTTC.

This clonotype has just one count. One junction end does not reproduce the germline sequence, and a read error may be involved. This rearrangement joins TRBV11-2 to TRBJ2-5; no definite D call. Germline CDR1 is SGHAT and CDR2 is FQNNGV. This CDR3 contains 12 residues. The CDR3 reads CASSLWQGTQYF. DNA of the CDR3: TGTGCCAGCAGCTTATGGCAAGGGACCCAGTACTTC.

This clonotype has just a few counts. V gene TRBV11-2 combines with J gene TRBJ1-1; 11 bases line up with TRBD1. The CDR3 runs to 13 residues. Germline V CDR1 and CDR2: SGHAT, FQNNGV. The V segment lost 4 bases and the J segment 11 bases; nucleotides outside the gene matches: 6. The CDR3 reads CASSYGTGGEAFF. DNA of the CDR3: TGTGCCAGCAGCTACGGGACAGGGGGAGAGGCTTTCTTT.

This clonotype showed up just a few times. V is TRBV5-6 and J is TRBJ2-5; D ambiguous. The CDR3 has 15 residues. Trimming pared 0 bases from V and 2 bases from J, leaving 11 bases between. The germline CDR1 and CDR2 sequences are SGHDT and YYEEEE. As DNA, the CDR3 is TGTGCCAGCAGCTTGGGAGCTTTCCTTCAAGAGACCCAGTACTTC. This translates into CASSLGAFLQETQYF.

The rearrangement joins TRBV14 to TRBJ2-7; D remains unclear. V was pared by 4 bases and J by 5 bases, with 12 bases between. This CDR3 is built from 13 residues. CDR1 is SGHDN, CDR2 FVKESK, per germline. CDR3 region: CASSRKRVDEQYF. In DNA, the CDR3 is TGTGCCAGCAGCCGGAAAAGGGTAGACGAGCAGTACTTC.

This clonotype was observed many times. This rearrangement joins TRBV30 to TRBJ2-7, with D unresolved. This CDR3 has 12 residues. V was pared by 0 bases and J by 3 bases, with 6 bases between. From germline, CDR1 is GTSNPN and CDR2 SVGIG (reference sequence). The CDR3 DNA follows: TGTGCCTGGAGTGTCGGGCGCTACGAGCAGTACTTC. Residues: CAWSVGRYEQYF.

This chain joins TRBV28 and TRBJ2-7; D gene unclear. Per germline, CDR1 MDHEN and CDR2 SYDVKM. The CDR3 runs 14 residues. V dropped 7 bases and J dropped 0 bases, with 13 bases sitting between them. CDR3 DNA sequence: TGTGCCAGCAACGCTTATACTTACTCCTACGAGCAGTACTTC. This translates into CASNAYTYSYEQYF.

In its sample, this clonotype was seen a few times. This chain connects TRBV9 to TRBJ2-3; 7 nucleotides match TRBD2. This CDR3 has 15 residues. Germline CDR1 reads SGDLS; CDR2 reads YYNGEE. The V gene end was trimmed by 2 bases and the J gene end by 1 base; junction bases not matched to a gene: 4. CDR3 coding DNA: TGTGCCAGCAGCGTCGGGACTACCGGCACAGATACGCAGTATTTT. It is translated as CASSVGTTGTDTQYF. The full variable domain, rest sourced from reference TRBV9 and TRBJ2-3, is DSGVTQTPKHLITATGQRVTLRCSPRSGDLSVYWYQQSLDQGLQFLIQYYNGEERAKGNILERFSAQQFPDLHSELNLSSLELGDSALYFCASSVGTTGTDTQYFGPGTRLTVL.

This clonotype was counted ten times or more. J is TRBJ2-7 and V is TRBV12-5, with 9 positions matching TRBD1. The V gene end was trimmed by 4 bases and the J gene end by 3 bases; junction bases not matched to a gene: 4. CDR3 length: 14 amino acids. Germline-derived CDR1 and CDR2 are LGHNT and FRNRAP. This CDR3 reads CASGYGTGYYEQYF. In DNA form, the CDR3 reads TGTGCTAGTGGTTATGGGACAGGGTACTACGAGCAGTACTTC.

The chain couples TRBV4-1 to TRBJ2-1, with a possible D match to TRBD1 (5 bases). Trimming cost V 3 bases and J 0 bases, with 12 bases left between them. Germline lookup yields CDR1 MGHRA and CDR2 YSYEKL. The length of the CDR3 is 16 residues. CDR3 in amino acids: CASSHDDDSSYNEQFF. Written as DNA, the CDR3 is TGCGCCAGCAGCCACGACGATGACAGCTCCTACAATGAGCAGTTCTTC.

Comment on this clonotype: Just one base apart from a much larger clone, this may be a read error. This chain connects TRBV6-2 or TRBV6-3 to TRBJ2-7, with D maybe TRBD2 (6 bases). The CDR3 consists of 14 residues. CDR1 and CDR2 (germline): MNHEY, SVGEGT. The chain's CDR3 is CASSYPGATYEQHF. CDR3 nucleotide sequence: TGTGCCAGCAGTTACCCGGGAGCTACCTACGAGCAGCACTTC.

This clonotype was seen a handful of times. This chain uses TRBV7-9 with TRBJ1-1; 7 bases are a match to TRBD1. Losses at the gene ends were 5 bases for V and 0 bases for J; bases not matched to a gene: 6. Germline V CDR1 and CDR2: SEHNR, FQNEAQ (reference sequence). The CDR3 contains 15 residues. Here the CDR3 DNA reads TGTGCCAGCAGCGGAGAGGGACAGATGAACACTGAAGCTTTCTTT. Protein product: CASSGEGQMNTEAFF.

This clonotype was seen at least ten times. This chain connects TRBV28 to TRBJ2-7; possibly TRBD2 for D (6 bases). The germline CDR1 and CDR2 sequences are MDHEN and SYDVKM. The CDR3 spans 17 residues. V lost 3 bases, J lost 0 bases, and 18 bases lay in between. The CDR3 bases are TGTGCCAGCAGTTTTCGGTCGGTCCGGGGGTTCTCCTACGAGCAGTACTTC. The encoded protein is CASSFRSVRGFSYEQYF.

This clonotype was observed a few times. This chain links TRBV4-1 with TRBJ2-7; D unclear. Germline loops: CDR1 MGHRA, CDR2 YSYEKL. This CDR3 has 14 amino acids. V was cut by 4 bases and J by 3 bases, with 13 bases left in between. Written as DNA, the CDR3 is TGCGCCAGCAGCCGACTTACAGTAGACTACGAGCAGTACTTC. Translation gives CASSRLTVDYEQYF.

The chain recombines TRBV24-1 with TRBJ2-1; D may be TRBD1 (5 bases). This CDR3 is built from 14 residues. Germline V gene sequence: CDR1 KGHDR, CDR2 SFDVKD. V was shortened by 4 bases and J by 7 bases, with 13 bases between the two germline ends. The CDR3 reads CATSEVTGLNEQFF. The CDR3 DNA is TGTGCCACCAGTGAGGTTACAGGCCTAAATGAGCAGTTCTTC.

The genes are TRBV5-1 and TRBJ1-1; D perhaps matches TRBD1 (5 bases). V shed 3 bases and J shed 0 bases, with 15 bases lying between them. The CDR3 is 16 residues long. The germline CDR1 and CDR2 sequences are SGHRS and YFSETQ. The DNA of the CDR3 is TGCGCCAGCAGCTCTACCCCGACAGCTTTGAACACTGAAGCTTTCTTT. Translated: CASSSTPTALNTEAFF.